These 13 T cell receptor beta chains share one sample of origin, sequenced in a study of naive and memory T cell subsets. The beta constant-region primer was an equimolar mix of two oligonucleotides covering TRBC1 and TRBC2. MiXCR, applied by TCRdb to the UMI-ligation and nested PCR reads, yields one record per CDR3 protein. Here the sample spans 84,000 or so distinct CDR3 sequences, more than 6.5% being singletons. The sample comprised central memory CD4+ T cells from blood. Receptors originate from a human donor in good health.

This clonotype was observed at least ten times. The chain combines TRBV20-1 with TRBJ1-5; 11 bases map to TRBD1. The V gene end was trimmed by 6 bases and the J gene end by 2 bases; junction bases not matched to a gene: 12. Per the germline V gene, CDR1 is DFQATT and CDR2 is SNEGSKA (reference sequence). The CDR3 totals 17 residues. The CDR3 DNA sequence: TGCAGTGCCCTGGACAGGGGGCGAGGATCGGGCAATCAGCCCCAGCATTTT. This gives the protein CSALDRGRGSGNQPQHF.

There are many counts of this clonotype. The rearrangement links TRBV14 to TRBJ1-4, with D possibly TRBD1 on 6 matching bases. CDR1 is SGHDN and CDR2 is FVKESK in the germline V gene. Trimming took 2 bases from V and 8 from J, leaving 12 bases between them. The CDR3 length is 14 residues. This chain's CDR3 is CASSQRQVGEKLFF. Here the CDR3 DNA reads TGTGCCAGCAGCCAAAGACAGGTGGGGGAAAAACTGTTTTTT. The whole variable domain, remainder taken from reference TRBV14 and TRBJ1-4, is EAGVTQFPSHSVIEKGQTVTLRCDPISGHDNLYWYRRVMGKEIKFLLHFVKESKQDESGMPNNRFLAERTGGTYSTLKVQPAELEDSGVYFCASSQRQVGEKLFFGSGTQLSVL.

The table lists this clonotype with many counts. This chain joins TRBV20-1 and TRBJ2-3; D is possibly TRBD1 (5 bases). The CDR3 is 14 amino acids. Trimming removed 2 bases from V and 5 bases from J, with 14 bases in between. From germline, CDR1 is DFQATT and CDR2 SNEGSKA (reference sequence). This CDR3 reads CSARSPGQGDTQYF. In DNA, the CDR3 is TGCAGTGCTAGATCCCCTGGGCAGGGAGATACGCAGTATTTT.

Many counts were recorded for this clonotype. This chain links TRBV28 with TRBJ1-2, with D uncertain. V was clipped by 2 bases and J by 3 bases, with 7 bases between them. The CDR3 is 13 residues long. Germline V lookup: CDR1 MDHEN, CDR2 SYDVKM. In nucleotides, the CDR3 is TGTGCCAGCAGTTTACAGGATGACTATGGCTACACCTTC. It encodes CASSLQDDYGYTF.

The chain combines TRBV20-1 with TRBJ2-7; TRBD2 aligns across 10 bases. CDR1 is DFQATT and CDR2 is SNEGSKA in the germline V gene (reference sequence). J lost 7 bases, V lost 6 bases, and 12 bases had no gene match. The CDR3 spans 14 residues. CDR3 loop: CSALWGAGGEEQYF. The CDR3, as DNA: TGCAGTGCCCTTTGGGGAGCGGGGGGGGAAGAGCAGTACTTC.

The chain combines TRBV2 with TRBJ2-5; TRBD1 agrees at 7 bases. CDR3 length: 12 residues. CDR1 and CDR2 (germline): SNHLY, FYNNEI. The CDR3 bases are TGTGCAGGATCACAGGGGAGAGAGACCCAGTACTTC. It encodes CAGSQGRETQYF.

Many counts were recorded for this clonotype. The genes are TRBV11-2 and TRBJ2-3; D is uncertain. V lost 5 bases to trimming and J lost 4 bases, with 22 bases between them. CDR1 is SGHAT, CDR2 FQNNGV, per germline. The length of the CDR3 is 17 residues. The CDR3 coding sequence is TGTGCCAGCAGCAAAAGAGACTGGGCTGCGACGTCAGATACGCAGTATTTT. Encoded protein: CASSKRDWAATSDTQYF. The full variable domain, completed using reference TRBV11-2 and TRBJ2-3, is EAGVAQSPRYKIIEKRQSVAFWCNPISGHATLYWYQQILGQGPKLLIQFQNNGVVDDSQLPKDRFSAERLKGVDSTLKIQPAKLEDSAVYLCASSKRDWAATSDTQYFGPGTRLTVL.

In its sample, this clonotype was seen many times. The CDR3 reads CSAVAPGGLPSDTQYF. For the CDR3, the DNA is TGCAGTGCTGTGGCCCCAGGGGGCCTACCGTCAGATACGCAGTATTTT. The J gene is TRBJ2-3, the V gene TRBV20-1; 8 bases align to TRBD1. The CDR3 sequence is 16 residues long. The ends lost 5 bases at V and 4 bases at J; junction bases unmatched: 14. Germline V CDR1 and CDR2: DFQATT, SNEGSKA (reference sequence).

Many counts were recorded for this clonotype. CDR3 nucleotides: TGTGCCAGCAGTTTCAGTGGGGTAATGGAGAACACTGAAGCTTTCTTT. Translation gives CASSFSGVMENTEAFF. The rearrangement links TRBV28 to TRBJ1-1; D not certain. V lost 3 bases to trimming and J lost 1 base, with 15 bases between them. CDR1 and CDR2 (germline): MDHEN, SYDVKM. This CDR3 has 16 residues.

This clonotype showed up many times. The rearrangement joins TRBV7-2 to TRBJ1-4; 9 positions match TRBD1. CDR1 is SGHTA and CDR2 is FQGNSA in the germline V gene. The CDR3 sequence is 18 residues long. Trimming removed 2 bases from V and 4 bases from J; junction bases left unmatched: 11. The CDR3 loop reads CASSLTNRGLWGNEKLFF. CDR3 bases: TGTGCCAGCAGCTTAACAAACAGGGGGCTGTGGGGTAATGAAAAACTGTTTTTT.

This chain joins TRBV4-3 and TRBJ2-1; D is uncertain. With 4 bases removed from V and 8 bases from J, the gap between germline ends came to 12 bases. The CDR3 runs 13 residues. CDR1 is LGHNA, CDR2 YSLEER, per germline. The CDR3 region has the DNA TGCGCCAGCAGCCGAGCCCCCCGGGATGAGCAGTTCTTC. Its protein is CASSRAPRDEQFF.

This clonotype was observed a few times. J is TRBJ2-5 and V is TRBV29-1; D is ambiguous. The V and J ends lost 6 bases and 0 bases respectively, with 8 bases between them. The germline gives CDR1 SQVTM, CDR2 ANQGSEA. The CDR3 consists of 12 residues. This chain's CDR3 is CSVQLYQETQYF. The CDR3 DNA sequence: TGCAGCGTCCAACTTTACCAAGAGACCCAGTACTTC.

This chain links TRBV27 with TRBJ2-6; D remains ambiguous. CDR1 MNHEY and CDR2 SMNVEV come from the germline V gene (reference sequence). Trimming pared 6 bases from V and 0 bases from J, leaving 12 bases between. The CDR3 length is 16 residues. The CDR3 sequence is CASRGMLSSGANVLTF. The CDR3 coding sequence is TGTGCCAGCAGGGGAATGTTGAGCTCTGGGGCCAACGTCCTGACTTTC. The full variable domain, rest sourced from reference TRBV27 and TRBJ2-6, is EAQVTQNPRYLITVTGKKLTVTCSQNMNHEYMSWYRQDPGLGLRQIYYSMNVEVTDKGDVPEGYKVSRKEKRNFPLILESPSPNQTSLYFCASRGMLSSGANVLTFGAGSRLTVL.